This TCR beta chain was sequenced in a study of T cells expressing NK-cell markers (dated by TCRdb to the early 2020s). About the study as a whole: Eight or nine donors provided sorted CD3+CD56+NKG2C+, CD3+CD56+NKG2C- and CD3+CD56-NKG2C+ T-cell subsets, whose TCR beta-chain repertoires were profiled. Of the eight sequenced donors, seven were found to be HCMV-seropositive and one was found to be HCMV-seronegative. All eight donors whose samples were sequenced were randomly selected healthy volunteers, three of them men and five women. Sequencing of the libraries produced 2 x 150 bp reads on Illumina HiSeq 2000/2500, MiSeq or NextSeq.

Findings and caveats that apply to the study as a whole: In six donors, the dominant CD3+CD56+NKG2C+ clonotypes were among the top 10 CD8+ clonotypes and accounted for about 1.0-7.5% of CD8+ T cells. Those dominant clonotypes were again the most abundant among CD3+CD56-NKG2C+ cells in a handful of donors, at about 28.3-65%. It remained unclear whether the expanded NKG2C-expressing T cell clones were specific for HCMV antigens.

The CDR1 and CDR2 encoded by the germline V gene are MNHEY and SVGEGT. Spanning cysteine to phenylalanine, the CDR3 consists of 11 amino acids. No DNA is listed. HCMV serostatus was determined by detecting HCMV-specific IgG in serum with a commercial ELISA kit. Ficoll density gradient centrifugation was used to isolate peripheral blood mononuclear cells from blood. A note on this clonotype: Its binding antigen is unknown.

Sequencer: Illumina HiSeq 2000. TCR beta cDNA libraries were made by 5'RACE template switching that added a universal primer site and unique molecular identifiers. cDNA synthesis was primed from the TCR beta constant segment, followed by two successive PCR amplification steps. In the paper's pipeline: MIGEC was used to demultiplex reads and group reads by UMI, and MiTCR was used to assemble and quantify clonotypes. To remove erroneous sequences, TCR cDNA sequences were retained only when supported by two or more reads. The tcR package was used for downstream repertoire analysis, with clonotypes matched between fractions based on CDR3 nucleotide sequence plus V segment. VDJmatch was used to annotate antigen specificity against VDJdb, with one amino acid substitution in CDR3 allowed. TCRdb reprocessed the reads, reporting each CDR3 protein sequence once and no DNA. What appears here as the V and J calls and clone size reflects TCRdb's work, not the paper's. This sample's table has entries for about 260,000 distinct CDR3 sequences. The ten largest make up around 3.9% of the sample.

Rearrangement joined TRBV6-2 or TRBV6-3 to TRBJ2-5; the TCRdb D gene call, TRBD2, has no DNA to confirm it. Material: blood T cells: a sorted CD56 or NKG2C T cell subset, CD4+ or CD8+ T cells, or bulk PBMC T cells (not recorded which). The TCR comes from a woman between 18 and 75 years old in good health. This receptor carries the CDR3 CASTSGETQYF.